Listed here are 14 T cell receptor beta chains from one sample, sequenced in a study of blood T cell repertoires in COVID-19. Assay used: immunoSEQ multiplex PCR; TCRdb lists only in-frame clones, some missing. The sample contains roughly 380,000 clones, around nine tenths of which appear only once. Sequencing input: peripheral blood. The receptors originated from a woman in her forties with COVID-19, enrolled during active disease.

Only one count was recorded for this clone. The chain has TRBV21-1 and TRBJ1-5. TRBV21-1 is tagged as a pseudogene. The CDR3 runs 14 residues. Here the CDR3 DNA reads TGTGCCAGCACCACTCAACGATCGGGTCAGCCCCAGCATTTT. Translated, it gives CASTTQRSGQPQHF.

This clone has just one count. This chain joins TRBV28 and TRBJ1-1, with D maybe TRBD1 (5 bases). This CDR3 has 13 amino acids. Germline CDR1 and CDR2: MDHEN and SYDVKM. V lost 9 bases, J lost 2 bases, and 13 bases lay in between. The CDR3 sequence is CASRGEANTEAFF. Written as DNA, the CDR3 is TGTGCCAGTCGGGGGGAGGCTAACACTGAAGCTTTCTTT.

The CDR3 loop reads CASSPPLAGQETQYF. The CDR3 DNA is TGTGCCAGCTCACCACCACTGGCGGGGCAAGAGACCCAGTACTTC. The chain links TRBV18 to TRBJ2-5; D perhaps matches TRBD2 (6 bases). Trimming removed 0 bases from V and 2 bases from J, with 10 bases in between. This CDR3 is 15 amino acids long. The V gene's germline CDR1 is KGHSH and CDR2 LQKENI.

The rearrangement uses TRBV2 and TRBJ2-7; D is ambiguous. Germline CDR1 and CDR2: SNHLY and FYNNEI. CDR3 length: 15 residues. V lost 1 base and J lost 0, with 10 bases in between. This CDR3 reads CASSEGPYPSYEQYF. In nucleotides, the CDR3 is TGTGCCAGCAGTGAAGGTCCCTACCCCTCCTACGAGCAGTACTTC.

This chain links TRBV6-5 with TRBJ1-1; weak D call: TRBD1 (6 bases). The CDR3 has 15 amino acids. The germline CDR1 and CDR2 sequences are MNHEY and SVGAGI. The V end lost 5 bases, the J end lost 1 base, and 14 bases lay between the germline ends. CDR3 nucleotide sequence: TGTGCCAGCAGTCCCCGGGACATTACGAACACTGAAGCTTTCTTT. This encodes CASSPRDITNTEAFF.

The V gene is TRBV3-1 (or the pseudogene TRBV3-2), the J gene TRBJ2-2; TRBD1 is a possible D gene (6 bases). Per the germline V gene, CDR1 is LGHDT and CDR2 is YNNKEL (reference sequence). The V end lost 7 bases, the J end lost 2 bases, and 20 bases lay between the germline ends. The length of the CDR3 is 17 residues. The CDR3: CASTGPGTPQNTGELFF. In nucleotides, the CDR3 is TGTGCCAGCACGGGCCCCGGGACACCCCAAAACACCGGGGAGCTGTTTTTT.

CDR3 loop: CASSSGQGDAFF. In nucleotides, the CDR3 is TGTGCCAGCAGTTCCGGACAGGGAGACGCTTTCTTT. This rearrangement joins TRBV28 to TRBJ1-1; 8 bases line up with TRBD1. Trimming at V came to 4 bases and at J to 11 bases, leaving 6 bases not matched to a gene. CDR3 length: 12 amino acids. Germline CDR1 is MDHEN and CDR2 is SYDVKM.

CDR3 protein: CASSFRRGWETQYF. CDR3 nucleotides: TGTGCCAGCAGTTTCAGGAGGGGATGGGAGACCCAGTACTTC. The V gene is TRBV28, the J gene TRBJ2-5, with D perhaps matching TRBD2 (6 bases). Trimming removed 3 bases at V and 5 bases at J, with 13 bases between. The germline CDR1 and CDR2 sequences are MDHEN and SYDVKM. The CDR3 is 14 amino acids.

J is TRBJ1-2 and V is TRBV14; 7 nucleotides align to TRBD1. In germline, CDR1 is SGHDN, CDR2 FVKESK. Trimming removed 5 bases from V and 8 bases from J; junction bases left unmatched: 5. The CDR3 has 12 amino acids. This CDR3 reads CASSLQGGGYTF. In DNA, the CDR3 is TGTGCCAGCAGCTTGCAGGGGGGCGGCTACACCTTC.

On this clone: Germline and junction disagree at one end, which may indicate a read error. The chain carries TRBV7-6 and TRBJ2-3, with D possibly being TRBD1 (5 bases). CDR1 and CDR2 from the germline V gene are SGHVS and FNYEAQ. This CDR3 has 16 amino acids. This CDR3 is CASSLAVGRVTGTQYF. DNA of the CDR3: TGTGCCAGCAGCTTAGCCGTTGGCAGGGTCACAGGTACGCAGTATTTT.

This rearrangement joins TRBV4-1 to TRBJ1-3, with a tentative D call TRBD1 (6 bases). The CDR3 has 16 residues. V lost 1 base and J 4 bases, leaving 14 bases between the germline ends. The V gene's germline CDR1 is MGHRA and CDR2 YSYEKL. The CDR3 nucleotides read TGCGCCAGCAGCCAAGGTCCTCCGGGACAAGGAAACACCATATATTTT. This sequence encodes CASSQGPPGQGNTIYF.

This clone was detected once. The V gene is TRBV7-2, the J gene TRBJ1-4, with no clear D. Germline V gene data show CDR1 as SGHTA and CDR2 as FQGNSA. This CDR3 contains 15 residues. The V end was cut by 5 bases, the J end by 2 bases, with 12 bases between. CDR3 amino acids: CASSQTPPTNEKLFF. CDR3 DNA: TGTGCCAGCAGCCAGACTCCCCCTACTAATGAAAAACTGTTTTTT.

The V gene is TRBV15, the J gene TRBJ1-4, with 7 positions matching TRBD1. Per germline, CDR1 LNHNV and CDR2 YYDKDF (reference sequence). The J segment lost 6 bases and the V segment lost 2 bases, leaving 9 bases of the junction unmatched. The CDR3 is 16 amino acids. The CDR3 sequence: CATSRRQGRGDEKLFF. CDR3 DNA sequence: TGTGCCACCAGCAGACGACAGGGCAGGGGGGATGAAAAACTGTTTTTT.

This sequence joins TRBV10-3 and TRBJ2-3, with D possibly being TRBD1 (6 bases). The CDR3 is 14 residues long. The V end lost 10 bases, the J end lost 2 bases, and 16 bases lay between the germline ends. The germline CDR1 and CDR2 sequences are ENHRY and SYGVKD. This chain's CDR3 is CATSAGGDTDTQYF. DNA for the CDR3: TGTGCCACATCGGCTGGGGGCGACACAGATACGCAGTATTTT.